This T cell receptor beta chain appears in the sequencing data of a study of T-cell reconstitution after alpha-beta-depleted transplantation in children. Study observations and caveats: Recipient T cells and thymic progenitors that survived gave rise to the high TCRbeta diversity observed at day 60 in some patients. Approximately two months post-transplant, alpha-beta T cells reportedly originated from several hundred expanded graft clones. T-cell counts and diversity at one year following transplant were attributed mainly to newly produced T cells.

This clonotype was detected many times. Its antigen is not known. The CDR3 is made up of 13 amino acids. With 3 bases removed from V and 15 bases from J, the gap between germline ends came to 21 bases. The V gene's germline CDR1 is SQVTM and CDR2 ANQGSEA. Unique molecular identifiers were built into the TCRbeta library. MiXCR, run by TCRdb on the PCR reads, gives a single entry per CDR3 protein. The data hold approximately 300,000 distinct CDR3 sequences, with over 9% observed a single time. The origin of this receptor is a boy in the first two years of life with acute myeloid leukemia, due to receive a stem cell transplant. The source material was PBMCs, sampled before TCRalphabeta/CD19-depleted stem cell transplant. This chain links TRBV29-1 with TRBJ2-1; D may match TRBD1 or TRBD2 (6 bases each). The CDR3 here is CSVDGRRGRGRFF. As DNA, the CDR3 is TGCAGCGTTGATGGGAGGAGGGGGAGAGGGAGGTTCTTC.